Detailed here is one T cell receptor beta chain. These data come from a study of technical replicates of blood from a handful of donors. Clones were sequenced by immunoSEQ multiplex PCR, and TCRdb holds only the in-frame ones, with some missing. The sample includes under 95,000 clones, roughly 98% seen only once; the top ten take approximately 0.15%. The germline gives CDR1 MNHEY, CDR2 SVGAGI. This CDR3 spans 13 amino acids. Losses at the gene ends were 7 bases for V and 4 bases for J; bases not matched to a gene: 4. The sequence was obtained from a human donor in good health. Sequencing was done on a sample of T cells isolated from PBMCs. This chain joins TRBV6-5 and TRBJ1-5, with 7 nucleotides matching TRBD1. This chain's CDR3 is CASKGGENQPQHF. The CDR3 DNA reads TGTGCCAGCAAAGGGGGCGAGAATCAGCCCCAGCATTTT.